The rows below give T cell receptor beta chains drawn from one sample of a study of T cell changes during pregnancy in multiple sclerosis. Clones were read by immunoSEQ multiplex PCR, and TCRdb kept only the in-frame ones, dropping some. The table includes roughly 52,000 clones, roughly 94% detected once. The material sequenced was CD8+ T cells from peripheral blood mononuclear cells, taken in the third trimester of pregnancy. The source is a female donor with multiple sclerosis, enrolled in a pregnancy study. The conserved cysteine and the conserved F or W are not part of the CDR3 here.

j_call	cdr3_length	v_call	cdr3_aa
TRBJ2-2	13	TRBV7-9	ASSGSGTNTGELF
TRBJ2-1	14	TRBV28	ASSFILAGAPNEQF
TRBJ2-1	14	TRBV2	ASSPSTVSSYNEQF
TRBJ2-7	12	TRBV19	ASSIGREAYEQY
TRBJ1-1	11	TRBV19	ASSISLNTEAF
TRBJ2-5	13	TRBV28	ASSSGTGIQETQY
TRBJ2-2	15	TRBV27	ASSYLSRVKDTGELF
TRBJ1-2	13	TRBV23-1	ASSDSGTGSYGYT
TRBJ2-7	14	TRBV11-2	ASSLDSLAGGREQY
TRBJ2-1	13	TRBV7-2	ASSLSGSSYNEQF
TRBJ2-7	11	TRBV2	ASEGESSYEQY
TRBJ2-2	15	TRBV7-3	ASSLLDRSQNTGELF
TRBJ2-6	15	TRBV27	ASSFGTPGAGANVLT
TRBJ1-2	11	TRBV27	ASSDIGGYGYT
TRBJ2-3	13	TRBV9	ASSVGGGPTDTQY
TRBJ1-1	13	TRBV6-6	ASSYPVTTNTEAF
TRBJ2-1	13	TRBV9	ASSATSGKVNEQF
TRBJ2-5	9	TRBV18	ASGAGETQY
TRBJ2-1	12	TRBV13	ASSVILAGDEQF
TRBJ2-7	12	TRBV5-1	ASSFGGRTYEQY
TRBJ2-2	14	TRBV27	ASRVLGTGGTGELF
TRBJ2-1	12	TRBV11-2	ARPILAGGEEQF
TRBJ1-5	13	TRBV19	ASNLQAYSNQPQH
TRBJ2-3	12	TRBV4-2	ASSQAGSTDTQY
TRBJ2-7	13	TRBV5-1	ASSLARGYQYEQY
TRBJ2-7	13	TRBV5-4	ASSFRSGGRYEQY
TRBJ2-2	13	TRBV29-1	SVEAPSENTGELF
TRBJ1-1	17	TRBV5-1	ASSEHRGLRGIMNTEAF
.	13	TRBV19	ASSISWTPGDEQY
TRBJ1-4	12	TRBV5-6	ASSLGQGDEKLF
TRBJ1-1	13	TRBV5-6	ASSHRDRGSTEAF
TRBJ2-2	12	TRBV7-9	ASSFTSGTGELF
TRBJ1-2	14	TRBV29-1	SVDTPRGNGDIGYT
TRBJ2-3	11	TRBV29-1	SVETGLTDTQY
TRBJ2-7	13	TRBV4-1	ASSQEAALSYEQY
TRBJ2-2	12	TRBV2	ASSEEGVTGELF